This is a list of T cell receptor beta chains from one sample in a study of T cell responses to AZD1222 COVID-19 vaccine. Measured with immunoSEQ multiplex PCR; TCRdb has only the in-frame clones, and not every one. The table has around 180,000 clones, 94% seen once; the top ten hold around 1.6%. This specimen was peripheral blood, taken 28 days after the second AZD1222 dose. The receptor set was obtained from an adult who received the AZD1222 COVID-19 vaccine. CDR3s include the opening cysteine and the closing phenylalanine or tryptophan. A D gene is named only where the DNA matches it firmly. Clone size is given for some rows only: seen once, a few or many times, or a class if the clone is expanded.

clone size	J gene	V gene	D gene	CDR3 DNA	CDR3 protein
-	TRBJ1-5	TRBV6-2/TRBV6-3	-	TGTGCCAGCAGTTTGCCCCCTAAAGGGGGGCGTTATCAGCCCCAGCATTTT	CASSLPPKGGRYQPQHF
-	TRBJ2-1	TRBV7-7	TRBD2	TGTGCCAGCAGCCCAGCGGGGCATTTCAATGAGCAGTTCTTC	CASSPAGHFNEQFF
-	TRBJ1-2	TRBV6-5	-	TGTGCCAGCAGCCCCCGGGGTGCCAACTATGGCTACACCTTC	CASSPRGANYGYTF
-	TRBJ2-3	TRBV18	-	TGTGCCAGCTCACCAGCAGCACGGGGCACAGATACGCAGTATTTT	CASSPAARGTDTQYF
-	TRBJ1-4	TRBV6-1	-	TGTGCCAGCAGTGAAGGACTCGCGGGAGAAAAACTGTTTTTT	CASSEGLAGEKLFF
once	TRBJ1-2	TRBV18	TRBD1	TGTGCCAGCTCACCCCAGGGGACAGGCGCCGATCCTAACTATGGCTACACCTTC	CASSPQGTGADPNYGYTF
-	TRBJ1-5	TRBV5-6	-	TGTGCCAGCAGCTTGGCCGCACAGGGCAGACAGCCCCAGCATTTT	CASSLAAQGRQPQHF
-	TRBJ1-2	TRBV9	-	TGTGCCAGCAGCGTAGTCGCTAGGGGGGAGCTAGAGGGCTACACCTTC	CASSVVARGELEGYTF
-	TRBJ2-1	TRBV7-3	TRBD1	TGTGCCAGCAGCCCCAAGGACAGGGTCCTTTACAATGAGCAGTTCTTC	CASSPKDRVLYNEQFF
-	TRBJ1-1	TRBV19	-	TGTGCCAGTAGTATCGGGGCCTCGAACACTGAAGCTTTCTTT	CASSIGASNTEAFF
-	TRBJ2-1	TRBV15	-	TGTGCCACCAGCAGAGAAGGGAGTAGGGATGAGCAGTTCTTC	CATSREGSRDEQFF
-	TRBJ1-1	TRBV29-1	-	TGCAGCGGCACCCTTGGAGCGAACACTGAAGCTTTCTTT	CSGTLGANTEAFF
-	TRBJ2-7	TRBV4-2	-	TGTGCCAGCAGCCAAGATCCTGCGGGGGAGCAGTACTTC	CASSQDPAGEQYF
-	TRBJ2-7	TRBV19	-	TGTGCCAGTAGACCCCGTAATCAGGGGGGAAACGAGCAGTACTTC	CASRPRNQGGNEQYF
-	TRBJ1-5	TRBV5-1	-	TGCGCCAGCAGCTTGGAACCCCCCGGGGGGGGCAATCAGCCCCAGCATTTT	CASSLEPPGGGNQPQHF
-	TRBJ1-1	TRBV29-1	-	TGCAGCGTTGAAGACCCCCCCAGAGCTTTCTTT	CSVEDPPRAFF
-	TRBJ1-1	TRBV10-3	-	TGTGCCATCAGTCAGGGAGAGGACACTGAAGCTTTCTTT	CAISQGEDTEAFF
-	TRBJ1-2	TRBV4-3	-	TGCGCCAGCAGCCAAGACACAGCCACAGCTAACTATGGCTACACCTTC	CASSQDTATANYGYTF
once	TRBJ2-5	TRBV9	TRBD2	TGTGCCAGCAGCGTAGGAAGCGGGGGGTGGGAGACCCAGTACTTC	CASSVGSGGWETQYF
-	TRBJ2-7	TRBV28	-	TGTGCCAGCGTATTTAGGGGGGGCTCTTACGAGCAGTACTTC	CASVFRGGSYEQYF
-	TRBJ1-1	TRBV20-1	-	TGCAGTGCGAGGACGGATGAAGCTTTCTTT	CSARTDEAFF
-	TRBJ2-3	TRBV11-3	TRBD1	TGTGCCAGCAGCATAGGGACAGGGGACTTCACAGATACGCAGTATTTT	CASSIGTGDFTDTQYF
-	TRBJ2-1	TRBV9	TRBD2	TGTGCCAGCAGCGCTAGCGGGAGGGGGTCCTACAATGAGCAGTTCTTC	CASSASGRGSYNEQFF
few	TRBJ2-5	TRBV11-3	-	TGTGCCAGCAGCTTAGGCCCGACCGGGGAGACCCAGTACTTC	CASSLGPTGETQYF
-	TRBJ2-1	TRBV11-2	TRBD2	TGTGCCAGCAGCTTAGACAGCGGGAGGTACAATGAGCAGTTCTTC	CASSLDSGRYNEQFF
-	TRBJ1-4	TRBV13	-	TGTGCCAGCAGCTTAGGCCTTGGCAGCCTAAATGAAAAACTGTTTTTT	CASSLGLGSLNEKLFF
-	TRBJ2-1	TRBV6-4	-	TGTGCCAGCAGCGCGAGGTCCTACAATGAGCAGTTCTTC	CASSARSYNEQFF
-	TRBJ1-2	TRBV6-2/TRBV6-3	-	TGTGCCAGCAGCCAGCCACCCGGGCCACGGGGGGGCTATGGCTACACCTTC	CASSQPPGPRGGYGYTF
-	TRBJ2-7	TRBV4-1	TRBD1	TGCGCCAGCAGCCAAGGTGGGACAGGGACCTACGAGCAGTACTTC	CASSQGGTGTYEQYF
few	TRBJ1-1	TRBV19	-	TGTGCCAGTAGTATGGGGGTCGCTGAAGCTTTCTTT	CASSMGVAEAFF
once	TRBJ1-5	TRBV27	-	TGTGCCAGCAGTGGTGGTAAATACATCCACCTAGCACGCAATCAGCCCCAGCATTTT	CASSGGKYIHLARNQPQHF
-	TRBJ2-1	TRBV7-3	TRBD2	TGTGCCAGCAGCACTGGCGGGAGCACGTATGAGCAGTTCTTC	CASSTGGSTYEQFF
-	TRBJ2-1	TRBV5-4	-	TGTGCCAGCAGATCGGACAGGGAGGGGGCCAATGAGCAGTTCTTC	CASRSDREGANEQFF
once	TRBJ2-1	TRBV6-5	-	TGTGCCAGCAGCCCCCGCGGCGGGGCCGAGCAGTTCTTC	CASSPRGGAEQFF
-	TRBJ1-6	TRBV4-1	TRBD1	TGCGCCAGCAGCCCAGGGACAGGGGATTCACCCCTCCACTTT	CASSPGTGDSPLHF
-	TRBJ1-3	TRBV29-1	-	TGCAGCGTTGTTGTGGGTTCGCGAAACACCATATATTTT	CSVVVGSRNTIYF
few	TRBJ2-2	TRBV7-3	TRBD2	TGTGCCAGCAGCTTAATAGCGGGCACCGGGGAGCTGTTTTTT	CASSLIAGTGELFF
-	TRBJ2-2	TRBV24-1	-	TGTGCCACCAGGGGAGTTCGGGGGACCGGGGAGCTGTTTTTT	CATRGVRGTGELFF
-	TRBJ1-5	TRBV30	-	TGTGCCTGGAGTGTACAGATACACCAGGAACCCCAGCATTTT	CAWSVQIHQEPQHF
-	TRBJ2-1	TRBV4-3	-	TGCGCCAGCAGCCAACAGGGAATTTGGGGCAATGAGCAGTTCTTC	CASSQQGIWGNEQFF
few	TRBJ1-4	TRBV2	-	TGTGCCAGCAGTGAATCCGGGGGCAGATATGAAAAACTGTTTTTT	CASSESGGRYEKLFF
-	TRBJ2-7	TRBV24-1	TRBD1	TGTGCCACCAGTGACCCCGGGACAGCTCCCTACGAGCAGTACTTC	CATSDPGTAPYEQYF
once	TRBJ1-2	TRBV19	-	TGTGCCAGTAGTATGGGCGCTAACTATGGCTACACCTTC	CASSMGANYGYTF
-	TRBJ1-1	TRBV3-1/TRBV3-2	-	TGTGCCAGCAGCCCTCCACGACGGACTGTTATGAACACTGAAGCTTTCTTT	CASSPPRRTVMNTEAFF
-	TRBJ1-4	TRBV19	-	TGTGCCAGCGGGGACGGGCTGAATGAAAAACTGTTTTTT	CASGDGLNEKLFF
-	TRBJ1-2	TRBV9	-	TGTGCCAGCAGCATAGACACCACCCTGAGGGGCTACACCTTC	CASSIDTTLRGYTF
-	TRBJ1-1	TRBV12-5	-	TGTGCTAGTGGTTTGGTATGGGGGAAGAACACTGAAGCTTTCTTT	CASGLVWGKNTEAFF
-	TRBJ1-1	TRBV2	-	TGTGCCACCATAAGGGCCCCCAATAAGAACACTGAAGCTTTCTTT	CATIRAPNKNTEAFF
once	TRBJ2-1	TRBV7-9	TRBD1	TGTGCCAGCAGCCTTGTCACAGGGGCCGCCTACAATGAGCAGTTCTTC	CASSLVTGAAYNEQFF
-	TRBJ2-6	TRBV2	-	TGTGCCAGCAGACAGGGCGTCCTGACTTTC	CASRQGVLTF
-	TRBJ2-3	TRBV24-1	-	TGTGCCACCAGTGACTTTATAGATACGCAGTATTTT	CATSDFIDTQYF
-	TRBJ2-1	TRBV3-1/TRBV3-2	TRBD1	TGTGCCAGCAGCCCGATCCTCGGGACAGATTCTTACAATGAGCAGTTCTTC	CASSPILGTDSYNEQFF